What follows are 3 T cell receptor beta chains derived from one specimen sequenced in a study of early T cells in non-severe SARS-CoV-2 infection. MiXCR, applied by TCRdb to the 5' RACE reads, yields one record per CDR3 protein. Among approximately 30,000 distinct CDR3 sequences listed, about 4.7% were seen once. Sequencing was performed on whole blood. The receptors were sampled from an adult who was a healthcare worker with PCR-confirmed SARS-CoV-2 infection or an uninfected control (not recorded which).

Ten or more counts support this clonotype. V and J are TRBV29-1 and TRBJ2-1; 8 nucleotides agree with TRBD1. CDR1 and CDR2 (germline): SQVTM, ANQGSEA. CDR3 length equals 14 residues. V dropped 3 bases and J dropped 5; count of bases not matched to a gene: 6. This chain's CDR3 is CSVENRGANNEQFF. In nucleotides, the CDR3 is TGCAGCGTTGAGAACAGGGGGGCGAACAATGAGCAGTTCTTC.

In this sample, this clonotype turned up many times. The chain links TRBV7-9 to TRBJ2-3; a possible D gene is TRBD2 (5 bases). V lost 5 bases to trimming and J lost 8 bases, with 11 bases between them. CDR1 is SEHNR, CDR2 FQNEAQ, per germline (reference sequence). The CDR3 covers 12 residues. For the CDR3, the DNA is TGTGCCAGCAGCCCGGAACTAGGTACGCAGTATTTT. Amino acid sequence: CASSPELGTQYF.

This clonotype was observed at least ten times. This rearrangement joins TRBV12-3 or TRBV12-4 to TRBJ1-3; tentatively, D is TRBD1 (6 bases). CDR3 size: 14 residues. V gave up 4 bases and J gave up 8 bases, with 15 bases separating them. The CDR3 DNA reads as TGTGCCAGCAGTTCAGCACAGGGCCCGGACACCATATATTTT. Translated: CASSSAQGPDTIYF.